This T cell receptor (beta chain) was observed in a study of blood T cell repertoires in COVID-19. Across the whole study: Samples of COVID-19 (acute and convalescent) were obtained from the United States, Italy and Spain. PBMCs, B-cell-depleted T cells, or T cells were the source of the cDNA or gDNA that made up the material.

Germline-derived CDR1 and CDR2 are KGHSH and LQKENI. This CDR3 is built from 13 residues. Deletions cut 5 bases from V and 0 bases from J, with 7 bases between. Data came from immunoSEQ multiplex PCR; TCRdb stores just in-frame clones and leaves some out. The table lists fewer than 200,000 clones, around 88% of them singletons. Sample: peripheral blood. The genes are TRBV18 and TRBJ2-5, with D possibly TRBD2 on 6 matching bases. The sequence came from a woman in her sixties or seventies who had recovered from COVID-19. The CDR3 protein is CASSGGYQETQYF. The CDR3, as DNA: TGTGCCAGCTCAGGGGGGTACCAAGAGACCCAGTACTTC.